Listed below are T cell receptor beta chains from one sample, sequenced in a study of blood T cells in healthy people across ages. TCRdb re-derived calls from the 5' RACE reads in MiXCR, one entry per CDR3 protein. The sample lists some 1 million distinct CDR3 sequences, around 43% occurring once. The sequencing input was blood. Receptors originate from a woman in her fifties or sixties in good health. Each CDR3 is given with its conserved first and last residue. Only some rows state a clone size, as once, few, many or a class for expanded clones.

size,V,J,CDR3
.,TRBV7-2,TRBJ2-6,CASSPGGSGANALTF
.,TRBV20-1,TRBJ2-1,CSAINFRQGVGNEQFF
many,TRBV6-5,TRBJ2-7,CASSYSGAGGNEQYF
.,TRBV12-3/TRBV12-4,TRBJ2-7,CASSLLEGPSGSCEQYF
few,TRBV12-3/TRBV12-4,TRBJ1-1,CASSPGTGGTEAFF
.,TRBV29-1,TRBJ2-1,CSVLGLAGPTYNEQFF
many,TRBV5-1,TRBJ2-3,CASSLPGTDTQYF
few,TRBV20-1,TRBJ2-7,CSARGVLASNEQYF
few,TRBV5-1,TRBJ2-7,CASSLAATGQGVNYEQYF
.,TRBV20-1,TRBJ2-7,CSAESGTRPSYEQYF
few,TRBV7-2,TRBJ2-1,CASSLERASYNEQFF
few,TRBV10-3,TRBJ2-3,CAISDEVLSTDTQYF
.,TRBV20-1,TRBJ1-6,CSARTGGTSPLHF
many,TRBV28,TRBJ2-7,CASSTYYEQYF
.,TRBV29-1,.,CSVEDRLRSQETQYF
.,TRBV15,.,CATSSRDYNEQYF
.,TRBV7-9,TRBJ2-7,CASSRPASPYEQYF
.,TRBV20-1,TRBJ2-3,CSAVGSGTPDTQYF
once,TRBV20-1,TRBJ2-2,CSARGYSDTGELFF
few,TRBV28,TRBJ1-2,CASTTGTDYGYTF